This TCR beta chain comes out of a study of blood T cell repertoires in COVID-19. On the study more broadly: Researchers got acute and convalescent COVID-19 samples from the United States, Italy and Spain.

Participant ages covered roughly 18 to 89 years across 25 or so US areas. In the original analysis: Estimated nucleated cell counts came from reference gene primer amplification. Sequenced by immunoSEQ multiplex PCR; TCRdb stores in-frame clones only, minus some. D and trimming come from the DNA, and the V and J calls and clone size come from that table. The sample includes roughly 220,000 clones, about four fifths of them seen just once. V was clipped by 3 bases and J by 3 bases, with 15 bases between them. This CDR3 is 15 amino acids long. From germline, CDR1 is MDHEN and CDR2 SYDVKM. Material for sequencing was PBMCs or T cells enriched from blood (not recorded which). The TCR was taken from a woman in her thirties or forties with acute COVID-19. The V call is TRBV28, the J call TRBJ2-7; weak D call: TRBD2 (7 bases). The CDR3 loop reads CASSFGGPDSYEQYF. In DNA, the CDR3 is TGTGCCAGCAGTTTCGGGGGGCCGGATAGCTACGAGCAGTACTTC.